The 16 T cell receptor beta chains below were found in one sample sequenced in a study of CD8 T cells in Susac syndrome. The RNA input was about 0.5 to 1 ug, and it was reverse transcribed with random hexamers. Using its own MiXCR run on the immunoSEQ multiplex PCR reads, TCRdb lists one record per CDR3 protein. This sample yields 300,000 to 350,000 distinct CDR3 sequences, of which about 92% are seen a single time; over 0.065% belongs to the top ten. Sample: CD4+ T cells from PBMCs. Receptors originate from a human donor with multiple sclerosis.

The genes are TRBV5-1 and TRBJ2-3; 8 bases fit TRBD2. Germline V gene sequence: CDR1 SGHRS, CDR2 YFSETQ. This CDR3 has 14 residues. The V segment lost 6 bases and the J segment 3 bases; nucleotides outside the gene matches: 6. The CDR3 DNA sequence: TGCGCCAGCACTTCCGGGACTAGAACAGATACGCAGTATTTT. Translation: CASTSGTRTDTQYF.

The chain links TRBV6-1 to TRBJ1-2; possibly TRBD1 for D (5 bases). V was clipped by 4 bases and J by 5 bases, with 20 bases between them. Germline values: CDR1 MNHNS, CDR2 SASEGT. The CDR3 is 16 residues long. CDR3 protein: CASSARGGFDSYGYTF. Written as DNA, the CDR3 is TGTGCCAGCAGTGCCCGGGGCGGGTTCGATTCTTATGGCTACACCTTC.

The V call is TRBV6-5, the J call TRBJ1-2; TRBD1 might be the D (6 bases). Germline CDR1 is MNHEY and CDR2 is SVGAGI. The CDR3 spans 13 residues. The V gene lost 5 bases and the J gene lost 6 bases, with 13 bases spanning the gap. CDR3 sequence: CASSRRGADGYTF. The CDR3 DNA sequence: TGTGCCAGCAGTCGGCGGGGGGCGGATGGCTACACCTTC.

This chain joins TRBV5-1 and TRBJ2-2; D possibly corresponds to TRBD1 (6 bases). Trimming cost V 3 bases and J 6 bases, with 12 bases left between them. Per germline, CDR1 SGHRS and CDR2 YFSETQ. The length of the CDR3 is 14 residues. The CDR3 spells CASSYRVEAGELFF. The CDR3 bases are TGCGCCAGCAGCTACAGGGTGGAAGCCGGGGAGCTGTTTTTT.

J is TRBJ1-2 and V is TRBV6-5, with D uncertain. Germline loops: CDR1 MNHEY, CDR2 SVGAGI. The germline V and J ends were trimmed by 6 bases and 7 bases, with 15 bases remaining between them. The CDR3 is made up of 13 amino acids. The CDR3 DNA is TGTGCCAGCAGCACCATGGATTCTCTTGGCTACACCTTC. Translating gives CASSTMDSLGYTF.

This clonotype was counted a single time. This CDR3 is CASGSQFRDTQYF. CDR3 nucleotides: TGTGCCAGCGGGTCACAGTTCCGAGATACGCAGTATTTT. This rearrangement joins TRBV6-5 to TRBJ2-3; D not resolved. The CDR3 spans 13 residues. The germline V gene has CDR1 MNHEY and CDR2 SVGAGI. Trimming stripped 8 bases from V and 5 bases from J, with 14 bases between.

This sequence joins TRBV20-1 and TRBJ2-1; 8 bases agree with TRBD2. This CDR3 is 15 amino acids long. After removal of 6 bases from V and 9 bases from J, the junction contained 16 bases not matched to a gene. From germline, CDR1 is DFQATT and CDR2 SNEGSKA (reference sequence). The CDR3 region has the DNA TGCAGTGCCCTTCCGATTAGCGGGGCGTCGGTTGAGCAGTTCTTC. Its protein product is CSALPISGASVEQFF.

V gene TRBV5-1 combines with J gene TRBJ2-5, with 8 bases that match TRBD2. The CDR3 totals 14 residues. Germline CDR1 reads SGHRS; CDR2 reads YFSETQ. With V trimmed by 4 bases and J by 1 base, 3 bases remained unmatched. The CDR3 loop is CASSRRGGQETQYF. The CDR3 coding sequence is TGCGCCAGCAGCCGTCGGGGGGGCCAAGAGACCCAGTACTTC.

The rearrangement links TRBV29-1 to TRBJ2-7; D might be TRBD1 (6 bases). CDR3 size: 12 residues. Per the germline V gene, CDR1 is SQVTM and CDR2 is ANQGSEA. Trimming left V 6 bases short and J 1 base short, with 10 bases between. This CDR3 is CSVGDTSYEQYF. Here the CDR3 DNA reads TGCAGCGTGGGGGACACTTCCTACGAGCAGTACTTC.

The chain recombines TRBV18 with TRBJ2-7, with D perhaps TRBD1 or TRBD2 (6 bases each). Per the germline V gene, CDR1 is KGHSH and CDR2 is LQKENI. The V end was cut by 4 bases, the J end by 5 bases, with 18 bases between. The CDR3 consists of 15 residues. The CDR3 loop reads CASSLGAQGGHEQYF. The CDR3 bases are TGTGCCAGCTCACTCGGAGCTCAAGGGGGGCACGAGCAGTACTTC.

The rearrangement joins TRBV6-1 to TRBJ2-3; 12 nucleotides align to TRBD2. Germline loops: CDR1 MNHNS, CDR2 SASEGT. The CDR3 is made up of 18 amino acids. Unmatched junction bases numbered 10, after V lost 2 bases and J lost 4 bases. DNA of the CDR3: TGTGCCAGCAGTGAACTGGCTAGCGGGGGGGCGATCCCAGATACGCAGTATTTT. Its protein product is CASSELASGGAIPDTQYF.

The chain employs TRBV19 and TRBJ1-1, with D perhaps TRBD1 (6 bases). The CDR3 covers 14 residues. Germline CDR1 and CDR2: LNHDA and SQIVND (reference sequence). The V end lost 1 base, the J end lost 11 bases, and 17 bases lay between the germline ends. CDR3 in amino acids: CASSIAQGPGKAFF. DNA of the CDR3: TGTGCCAGTAGTATAGCACAGGGTCCGGGTAAGGCTTTCTTT.

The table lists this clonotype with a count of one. CDR3 loop: CATSRDLSERSPDTQYF. The CDR3 coding sequence is TGTGCCACCAGCAGAGATCTATCGGAAAGGTCCCCAGATACGCAGTATTTT. The chain recombines TRBV15 with TRBJ2-3; D remains ambiguous. Germline V gives CDR1 LNHNV, CDR2 YYDKDF (reference sequence). V lost 0 bases, J lost 4 bases, and 17 bases lay in between. CDR3 length: 17 residues.

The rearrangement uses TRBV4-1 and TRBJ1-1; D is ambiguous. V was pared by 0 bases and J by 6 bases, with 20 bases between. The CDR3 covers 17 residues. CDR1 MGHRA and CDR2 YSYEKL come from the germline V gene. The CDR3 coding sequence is TGCGCCAGCAGCCAAGAAAGGGCTACACCACCCATTGCTGAAGCTTTCTTT. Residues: CASSQERATPPIAEAFF.

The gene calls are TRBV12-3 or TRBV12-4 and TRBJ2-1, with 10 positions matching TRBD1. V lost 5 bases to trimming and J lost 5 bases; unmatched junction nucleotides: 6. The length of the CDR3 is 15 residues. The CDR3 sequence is CASSPTGGRNNEQFF. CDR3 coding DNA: TGTGCCAGCAGTCCGACAGGGGGCCGTAACAATGAGCAGTTCTTC.

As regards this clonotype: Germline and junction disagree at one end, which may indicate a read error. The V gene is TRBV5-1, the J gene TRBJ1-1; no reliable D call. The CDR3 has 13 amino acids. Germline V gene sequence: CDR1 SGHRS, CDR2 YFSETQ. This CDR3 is CASSSERNTEGFF. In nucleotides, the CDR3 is TGCGCCAGCAGCTCGGAAAGAAACACTGAAGGTTTCTTT.